This T cell receptor (beta chain) was recovered during a study of shared clonotypes between healthy human individuals. Measured with immunoSEQ multiplex PCR; TCRdb has only the in-frame clones, and not every one. The table lists about 2.3 million clones, 85% to 95% of them singletons. In germline, CDR1 is SGDLS, CDR2 YYNGEE. Between the trimmed V and J ends, which lost 3 bases and 2 bases, there was a span of 10 bases. The CDR3 extends over 14 amino acids. The sample was naive CD4+ T cells from PBMCs. Subset meaning: CD45RA+ positively selected. This receptor was identified in a man in his late teens or twenties in good health. Some clones in this sample may be carry-over from other donors' samples. This chain joins TRBV9 and TRBJ2-3; D ambiguous. CDR3 sequence reads: CASSADALTDTQYF. The CDR3 DNA reads TGTGCCAGCAGCGCGGACGCTCTCACAGATACGCAGTATTTT.